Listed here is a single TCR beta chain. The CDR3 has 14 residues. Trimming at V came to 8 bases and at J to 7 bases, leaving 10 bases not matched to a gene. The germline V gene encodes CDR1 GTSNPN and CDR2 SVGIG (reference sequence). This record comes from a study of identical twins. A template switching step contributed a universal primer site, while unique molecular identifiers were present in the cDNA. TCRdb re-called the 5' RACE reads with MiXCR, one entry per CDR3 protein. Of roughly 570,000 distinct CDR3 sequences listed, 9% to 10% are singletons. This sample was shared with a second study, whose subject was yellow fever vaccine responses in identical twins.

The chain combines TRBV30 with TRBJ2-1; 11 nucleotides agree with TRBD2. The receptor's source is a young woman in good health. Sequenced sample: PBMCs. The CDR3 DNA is TGTGCCAGAGACCTAGCGGGGGGCGGGAATGAGCAGTTCTTC. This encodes CARDLAGGGNEQFF.